This T cell receptor (beta chain) was found in a study of shared clonotypes between healthy human individuals. Points on this clone: No antigen is known for it.

Partitioning of CD4+ cells yielded a CD45RA+ naive subset and a CD45RA-negative memory subset. CDR1 is SEHNR and CDR2 is FQNEAQ in the germline V gene (reference sequence). The CDR3 contains 14 residues. Deletions cut 3 bases from V and 4 bases from J, with 12 bases between. Sorted-subset replicate PCRs used about 180 ng DNA, about 30,000 T cell genomes. Repertoires were generated with immunoSEQ multiplex PCR, while TCRdb's copy carries only in-frame clones and drops some. The table lists roughly 2.5 million clones, approximately 90% of them singletons. Study outcomes and limitations: About 5% of naive CD4 clonotypes were shared across a few donors.

The J gene is TRBJ2-5, the V gene TRBV7-9; D is unclear. Sequences were obtained from naive CD4+ T cells sorted from blood. Subset meaning: CD45RA+ positively selected. The TCR originated in a man aged 18 to 35 in good health. CDR3 nucleotides: TGTGCCAGCAGCTTTCGTAACCTAGTAGAGACCCAGTACTTC. Its protein is CASSFRNLVETQYF. The variable domain in full, with the rest retrieved from reference TRBV7-9 and TRBJ2-5, is DTGVSQNPRHKITKRGQNVTFRCDPISEHNRLYWYRQTLGQGPEFLTYFQNEAQLEKSRLLSDRFSAERPKGSFSTLEIQRTEQGDSAMYLCASSFRNLVETQYFGPGTRLLVL.